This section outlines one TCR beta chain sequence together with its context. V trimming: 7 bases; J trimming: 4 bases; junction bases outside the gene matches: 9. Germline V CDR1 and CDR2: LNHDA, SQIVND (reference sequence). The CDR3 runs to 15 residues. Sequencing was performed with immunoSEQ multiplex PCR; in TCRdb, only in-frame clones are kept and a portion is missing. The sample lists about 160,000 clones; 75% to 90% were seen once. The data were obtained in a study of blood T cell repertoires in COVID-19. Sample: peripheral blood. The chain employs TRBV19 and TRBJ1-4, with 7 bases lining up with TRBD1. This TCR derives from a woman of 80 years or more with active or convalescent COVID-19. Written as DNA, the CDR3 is TGTGCCAGTAACCCCAACAGGGGAAATAATGAAAAACTGTTTTTT. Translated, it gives CASNPNRGNNEKLFF. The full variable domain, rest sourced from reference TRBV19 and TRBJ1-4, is DGGITQSPKYLFRKEGQNVTLSCEQNLNHDAMYWYRQDPGQGLRLIYYSQIVNDFQKGDIAEGYSVSREKKESFPLTVTSAQKNPTAFYLCASNPNRGNNEKLFFGSGTQLSVL.